This TCR beta chain was sequenced in a study of graft-versus-host responses after intestinal transplantation. The overall study: Isolated intestinal, liver-intestinal, or multivisceral transplants were what recipients had.

Study-wide results and caveats: Investigators detected GvH clones in recipient marrow, with some emerging earlier in ileum or blood.

There are 15 residues in the CDR3. Germline CDR1 and CDR2: SGDLS and YYNGEE. V was pared by 1 base and J by 8 bases, with 16 bases between. Method: immunoSEQ multiplex PCR; TCRdb's copy keeps in-frame clones and lacks some. Of several thousand clones listed, over 25% are singletons. The sample consisted of alloreactive CD4+ T cells from a mixed lymphocyte reaction culture, taken before intestinal transplant. Subset of the sample: CFSE-low proliferating T cells sorted from roughly 6-day pre-transplant mixed lymphocyte reaction (GvH or HvG direction). This TCR derives from a human patient who received an intestinal transplant. The rearrangement joins TRBV9 to TRBJ2-1; possibly TRBD1 for D (5 bases). CDR3 coding DNA: TGTGCCAGCAGCGTATATTGGGGCAGGGCCGATGAGCAGTTCTTC. It yields the protein CASSVYWGRADEQFF.